The sequence of this T cell receptor beta chain was determined in a study of neurological immune-mediated disorders. This clonotype showed up many times. With 10-nucleotide random UMIs included, cDNA was synthesized by 5'RACE. TCRdb reanalysed the 5' RACE reads using MiXCR and keeps one entry per CDR3 protein. The sample gives approximately 85,000 distinct CDR3 sequences, roughly 4.5% of which show up once; around 6% is in the top ten. As for time point: longitudinal time-point 3. CDR3 length: 16 residues. J lost 6 bases, V lost 3 bases, and 9 bases had no gene match. CDR1 MNHEY and CDR2 SMNVEV come from the germline V gene (reference sequence).

This receptor was obtained from a woman between 55 and 75 years old with multiple sclerosis. The chain couples TRBV27 to TRBJ1-5; 9 nucleotides line up with TRBD1. Sequenced sample: PBMCs. In DNA form, the CDR3 reads TGTGCCAGCAGTTTTGGGGACAGGGATGAGCGTCAGCCCCAGCATTTT. This gives the protein CASSFGDRDERQPQHF.